This T cell receptor beta chain was recorded in a study of early T cells in non-severe SARS-CoV-2 infection. Study context: Sequencing of unsorted whole blood was done on bulk RNA, leaving chains unpaired. Whole-study results and caveats: A preference for anti-spike CD8 responses marked VDJdb matching, which missed private and CD4 specificities.

This CDR3 contains 14 residues. Trimming stripped 8 bases from V and 1 base from J, with 15 bases between. Germline CDR1 is PRHDT and CDR2 is FYEKMQ (reference sequence). The TCR library protocol attached unique molecular identifiers to the individual cDNA molecules. TCRdb re-analysed the 5' RACE reads in MiXCR, keeping a single row per CDR3 protein. The table lists tens of thousands of distinct CDR3 sequences, 12% of them singletons. This clonotype has only a few counts. Its target is unknown. The receptor comes from an adult who was a healthcare worker with PCR-confirmed SARS-CoV-2 infection or an uninfected control (not recorded which). Sequencing used whole blood. This chain joins TRBV13 and TRBJ2-7; tentative D call: TRBD2 (6 bases). The CDR3 DNA reads as TGTGCCAGCTCCTCAGGGCGGGGTTCCTACGAGCAGTACTTC. Amino acid sequence: CASSSGRGSYEQYF. The full variable domain, completed using reference TRBV13 and TRBJ2-7, is AAGVIQSPRHLIKEKRETATLKCYPIPRHDTVYWYQQGPGQDPQFLISFYEKMQSDKGSIPDRFSAQQFSDYHSELNMSSLELGDSALYFCASSSGRGSYEQYFGPGTRLTVT.